A selection of T cell receptor beta chains follows, all from one sample in a study of PD-1 blockade in mismatch repair-deficient tumors. The table came from immunoSEQ multiplex PCR; TCRdb's copy has only in-frame clones and leaves some out. Of some 120,000 clones listed, about 86% are singletons. The starting material was peripheral blood, obtained 44 weeks after starting pembrolizumab. These TCRs come from an adult with mismatch repair-deficient cancer. CDR3s include the opening cysteine and the closing phenylalanine or tryptophan. Each record gives: clone size, D gene, V gene, J gene, CDR3 DNA, CDR3 protein. A D gene is named only where the DNA matches it firmly. Clone size is given for some rows only: seen once, a few or many times, or a class if the clone is expanded.

NA,NA,TRBV11-3,TRBJ2-7,TGTGCCAGCAGCTTAGTTCCAGCCCCCGAGCAGTACTTC,CASSLVPAPEQYF
few,NA,TRBV6-4,TRBJ2-3,TGTGCCAGCAGTGAAAAAGACACAGATACGCAGTATTTT,CASSEKDTDTQYF
NA,TRBD1,TRBV11-2,TRBJ2-1,TGTGCCAGCAGCTTAGGCTTCCGGGACAGCCCCTACAATGAGCAGTTCTTC,CASSLGFRDSPYNEQFF
NA,TRBD1,TRBV7-9,TRBJ2-3,TGTGCCAGCAGCTTCCGGGACAGGGTCTCAGATACGCAGTATTTT,CASSFRDRVSDTQYF
NA,NA,TRBV21-1,TRBJ2-1,TGTGCCCCGCGGGACACATACTACAATGAGCAGTTCTTC,CAPRDTYYNEQFF
NA,TRBD2,TRBV28,TRBJ2-3,TGTGCCAGCAGTACCTCTAGCGGGACAGATACGCAGTATTTT,CASSTSSGTDTQYF
NA,NA,TRBV9,TRBJ2-1,TGTGCCAGCAGCCCCCAAGAGCCCCCCTCCTACAATGAGCAGTTCTTC,CASSPQEPPSYNEQFF
NA,NA,TRBV6-1,TRBJ2-3,TGTGCCAGCAGGGCTTTGGGCTCCAATCTAGATACGCAGTATTTT,CASRALGSNLDTQYF
once,NA,TRBV28,TRBJ1-1,TGTGCCACCGGGAGGGGGAACACTGAAGCTTTCTTT,CATGRGNTEAFF
NA,NA,TRBV6-6,TRBJ2-1,TGTGCCAGCAGTTACGGGATAGTAGTTGAGCAGTTCTTC,CASSYGIVVEQFF
NA,TRBD2,TRBV14,TRBJ2-1,TGTGCCAGCAGCCGAGGACTAGCCCGAGGATCTGAGCAGTTCTTC,CASSRGLARGSEQFF
NA,TRBD1,TRBV6-7,TRBJ1-1,TGTGCCAGCAAACCGCAACAGGGGGCTGGGAACACTGAAGCTTTCTTT,CASKPQQGAGNTEAFF
NA,TRBD2,TRBV7-9,TRBJ2-5,TGTGCCAGCAGCTCGGGACTAGCGGGAAAGACCCAGTACTTC,CASSSGLAGKTQYF
NA,TRBD1,TRBV28,TRBJ1-2,TGTGCCAGCCGCCCACAGGGGGCTCAGGGCTACACCTTC,CASRPQGAQGYTF
few,NA,TRBV29-1,TRBJ2-7,TGCAGCGTTGAGAGAGAGGGGGACGAGCAGTACTTC,CSVEREGDEQYF
NA,TRBD1,TRBV6-5,TRBJ2-3,TGTGCCAGCAGTTACACGGGACAGGGCTTAGATACGCAGTATTTT,CASSYTGQGLDTQYF
NA,TRBD1,TRBV18,TRBJ2-1,TGTGCCAGCTCACCTGGGACAGGTAGTGAGCAGTTCTTC,CASSPGTGSEQFF
NA,NA,TRBV4-1,TRBJ2-1,TGCGCCAGCAGCCAGAGGGAGGAATACAATGAGCAGTTCTTC,CASSQREEYNEQFF
NA,NA,TRBV15,TRBJ2-2,TGTGCCACCAGCAGCCCGGGTTACAAGACCGGGGAGCTGTTTTTT,CATSSPGYKTGELFF
NA,TRBD2,TRBV5-1,TRBJ2-1,TGCGCCAGCAGCCATGGCCCTGGGACTAGCAGTGAGCAGTTCTTC,CASSHGPGTSSEQFF